This TCR beta chain was identified in a study of Graves' ophthalmopathy and Graves' hyperthyroidism. Whole-study results and caveats: Ophthalmopathy versus stable hyperthyroidism: 13-signature model gave roughly 88% sensitivity, 81.08% specificity.

This clonotype was seen more than once but under ten times. Its specificity is unknown. V shed 0 bases, J shed 5 bases, and the junction held 13 bases outside the gene matches. The CDR3 covers 19 residues. Germline CDR1 and CDR2: SGHVS and FQNEAQ. Amplified TCR beta CDR3 regions were obtained using RNA transcripts as template. RT-PCR in the first round used HTBI primers; a second-round multiplex PCR followed. A single record per CDR3 protein comes from TCRdb applying MiXCR to the multiplex PCR reads. The sample contains around 1.1 million distinct CDR3 sequences, about two fifths of which appear only once.

The clonotype was recovered from an adult man with Graves' hyperthyroidism. The rearrangement uses TRBV7-8 and TRBJ1-5; 10 bases match TRBD1. The sample consisted of peripheral blood or thyroid tissue (not recorded which). CDR3 DNA sequence: TGTGCCAGCAGCTTAGCCCACCGGGACAGGGGCGGGTGGGATCAGCCCCAGCATTTT. Translated: CASSLAHRDRGGWDQPQHF.